This T cell receptor (beta chain) was captured in a study of cytomegalovirus exposure and HLA in healthy donors (TCRdb year 2017). The study in broad terms: According to an earlier analysis of 587 of the donors, about 170 million T cells yielded over 100 million unique TCR beta sequences and roughly 280 Gb of sequence data. An early release that covered more than 550 HLA-typed donors contained around 300 gigabases of sequencing data and around 85 million unique TCR sequences. Of the roughly 400 genotyped donors, 80% to 90% were placed in the genetic ancestry cluster associated with self-reported Caucasian donors. The aim of the study was to test whether cataloging public T cell receptors could identify signatures of past pathogen exposure. The T cell repertoires of several hundred subjects were profiled by immunosequencing and related to cytomegalovirus serostatus. Besides the first cohort of under 700 subjects, a separate validation cohort made up of 90 to 150 different subjects was used. The study combined high-throughput TCR immunosequencing, statistical association of individual TCRs with disease status, and machine learning to predict cytomegalovirus infection status. A later analysis re-examined previously published TCR beta repertoires from 600 to 700 donors and added high-resolution HLA genotyping to investigate patterns of TCR occurrence. Rather than drawing on any new phenotypic data, the later analysis identified candidate immune exposures from TCR beta sequences and the way those sequences occurred across donors. An earlier analysis of around 580 of the donors used high-throughput TCR beta sequencing to judge whether each TCR beta V gene segment behaved as functional or pseudogenic. Donor age, sex, ethnicity and CMV serostatus were compiled alongside the repertoire data. Genome-wide SNP genotypes for about 60% of the 666 donors were used in a later genetic analysis, which treated that subset as a discovery cohort. All discovery cohort repertoires had been generated using a single sequencing platform. Both class I and class II loci were covered by HLA typing, at four-digit resolution. Typing coverage differed by locus: A, B, C, DRB1 and DQB1 were typed in about 629-630 donors, DQA1 in about 560, DPA1 in approximately 610, and DPB1 in approximately 450. Several DR-DQ haplotypes were treated as single units for association and clustering because of strong linkage in the cohort. On average, roughly 240,000 unique TCR beta nucleotide sequences were sequenced per donor among some 430 genotyped donors of the cohort, with around 19% of those sequences being non-productive. Beyond this particular receptor, the publication reports: A later analysis found that most CMV-associated TCR beta chains appeared HLA-restricted, with HLA associations seemingly driven largely by CMV exposure. Several of the top co-occurrence clusters appeared to be linked to parvovirus B19, influenza, CMV and Epstein-Barr virus, according to a later analysis. In a later analysis, HLA-associated TCR beta chains were found to be more clonally expanded and to have lower generation probabilities than equally common non-associated chains. A group of highly shared sequence variants was considered likely to be a technical artifact of the sequencing pipeline. In a later genetic analysis, a missense DCLRE1C variant was associated with V-gene and J-gene trimming of TCR beta chains, and the association was replicated in an independent cohort. A later analysis found that TCR association rates varied across HLA loci, with DRB1 alleles showing the most associated TCRs and HLA-C alleles the fewest. When HLA alleles, especially DR and DQ, strongly co-occurred, TCR associations were difficult to assign to individual alleles. For the cohort, immune exposure information was limited to CMV serostatus. At a false discovery rate of 0.05, a later analysis linked some 17,000 TCR beta sequences to specific HLA alleles. The cohort was sequenced for TCR beta chains only, and without alpha or paired-chain data the features that could be detected were limited. The authors suggested that the approach could potentially be generalized to other disease states and immunological phenotypes. Most TCR sequences were seen in very few donors, while some public TCRs were found in many individuals. Correlated functional status among segregating V segments might reflect linkage disequilibrium, but an unknown experimental factor could not be ruled out. In vitro tests confirmed that a few of the cytomegalovirus-associated TCR beta chains recognize cytomegalovirus antigens. Because the 87-base-pair reads could not distinguish some IMGT-functional V segments, including TRBV6-2 and TRBV6-3, those segments were excluded. The study listed over 150 TCR beta chains as associated with cytomegalovirus. Cytomegalovirus status was reported to be diagnosed by the classifier with high specificity and sensitivity in both the original and validation cohorts. An earlier analysis of approximately 540 of the donors showed that most TCR beta V segments appeared in productive rearrangements either about 87% or about 30% of the time, which broadly matched IMGT annotations. Because counts were too low, 15 to 20 rarely observed V segments, including chromosome 9 orphons, were left out of the earlier analysis of over 550 of the donors. Because HLA typing was missing for some donors at each locus, association tests included only the typed subset. In a later genetic analysis, fewer N-insertions in productive TCRs were reported among donors in an Asian-associated ancestry cluster than the 666-donor mean. Roughly uniform sequencing depth across donors was assumed in presence/absence analyses, although this assumption may not hold. A further reported finding was that TCR beta sequences accurately predicted the HLA-A and HLA-B alleles for most subjects in the first cohort.

In total, 600 or so healthy bone marrow donors made up the cohort. All cohort members were sampled while nominally healthy, although unrecorded immune exposures were likely present. The donor was CMV seronegative and belonged to the group of 350 to 400 seronegative cohort members. A peripheral blood sample was provided by each donor, and peripheral blood mononuclear cells were used for TCR beta sequencing. Genomic DNA was extracted from the blood cell samples with the Qiagen DNeasy Blood Extraction Kit. The junction carries 13 bases between V and J, which are trimmed by 4 bases and 6 bases respectively. From the cysteine up to the phenylalanine, the CDR3 has a length of 13 residues. Kept here is only the CDR3 DNA, which spans 39 bases and is read in frame from base 1. From the germline V gene (reference sequence), CDR1 is LNHDA and CDR2 is SQIVND. There are a few counts of this clone. Its antigen is currently not known. Within one base of it there is no much larger clone, and no base qualities were kept.

Receptor libraries were prepared by the immunoSEQ multiplex PCR assay. A mixture of 60 forward primers for TCR Vbeta segments and 13 reverse primers for TCR Jbeta segments was used in the multiplex PCR. The CDR3 region of rearranged TCR beta genes was amplified from genomic DNA with a multiplex PCR assay. On the Illumina HiSeq System, the amplified TCR beta libraries were sequenced as 87-base-pair reads. The study's processing was this. A later analysis counted tens of millions of unique TCR beta chains across the 700 or so repertoires, and 9.5 million to 11 million of these chains were shared by at least two donors. Raw reads were error-corrected and collapsed into unique sequences by a nearest-neighbor algorithm in which closely related sequences were merged to remove PCR and sequencing errors. Alignment of CDR3 sequences to IMGT reference sequences was used to assign V, D and J gene segments. For a sequence to be retained, at least a six-nucleotide match to both a V gene segment and a J gene segment was required. A rearrangement was called productive if the CDR3 had no stop codons and remained in frame with V and J, and every other rearrangement was called non-productive. CDR3 was defined according to IMGT convention as the region running from the second conserved V-encoded cysteine to the conserved J-encoded phenylalanine. The earlier analysis of about 610 of the donors excluded sequences that lacked an unambiguous match to a single V gene segment. An earlier analysis of 587 of the donors called V segments functional above 56.7% productive rearrangements and segregating when the between-donor standard deviation exceeded 5%. A statistical classification framework was built to diagnose cytomegalovirus status from the catalog of TCR beta chain sequences. A later analysis assigned V and J genes by comparing TCR nucleotide sequences with IMGT/GENE-DB human TR gene sequences. The TCRdist pipeline was used in a later analysis to assign CDR3 sequences and most-parsimonious VDJ recombination scenarios. A later analysis defined each TCR beta chain by its CDR3 amino acid sequence plus V-gene family, and excluded reads lacking a unique V-gene family. A later analysis removed 592 highly shared, low-generation-probability nucleotide sequences to deal with suspected cross-contamination and a sequencing artifact. In a later analysis, a clonal expansion index was calculated for each public chain from normalized within-repertoire ranks of inferred template counts. In a later analysis, generation probabilities were computed with a VDJ recombination model fitted to out-of-frame rearrangements, and the resulting probabilities were checked against IGoR. In a later analysis, hypergeometric tests were used to score TCR-TCR, TCR-HLA and TCR-CMV co-occurrence, with a repertoire-size bias correction applied to TCR pairs. False discovery rates were estimated in a later analysis by permuting HLA or CMV assignments 20 times. In a later analysis, co-occurring TCRs were grouped using DBSCAN, with TCRdist sequence similarity added in when clustering inside HLA-allele-positive subsets. Repertoires with fewer than 30,000 or more than 120,000 public chains, plus five repertoires with anomalous nucleotide sharing, were excluded from co-occurrence clustering. The immuneACCESS repertoire file appears here via TCRdb, limited to in-frame rearrangements. These files lack a portion of the clones; in checked studies, under half of the deficit traces to unresolved V genes, and the cause of the others is not known. V and J calls plus clone size are reproduced from that table; the DNA served to infer D and trimming. A total of fewer than 150,000 clones appear in this sample, 80% of them only once. Approximately 2% of the sample belongs to the ten largest clones.

This receptor was obtained from a man aged 25-45 years in good health and CMV-seronegative. Sample: PBMCs. The chain is assembled from TRBV19 and TRBJ2-7; the D gene lacks a confident call. The CDR3 has the sequence CASSKFGSVEQYF. At the DNA level, the sequence is TGTGCCAGTAGTAAGTTTGGAAGCGTCGAGCAGTACTTC.